These T cell receptor beta chains were read from a single sample in a study of persistence of HIV-infected CD4 T cells. Some clones are missing from TCRdb's copy, which holds only in-frame ones; the method was immunoSEQ multiplex PCR. The data show approximately 35,000 clones, approximately 78% seen once. These receptors are not linked to any known antigen. The starting material was cultured CD4+ T cells from PBMCs, obtained from a patient who received antiretroviral therapy. These receptors were collected from an adult with HIV. The donor label of this sample is uncertain. CDR3s include the opening cysteine and the closing phenylalanine or tryptophan. The order of the fields is V gene, J gene, D gene, CDR3 protein, CDR3 DNA. D genes are given only for firm matches.

V gene: TRBV9; J gene: TRBJ2-3; D gene: TRBD2; CDR3 protein: CASSVAGLVADTQYF; CDR3 DNA: TGTGCCAGCAGCGTAGCTGGACTAGTGGCAGATACGCAGTATTTT
V gene: TRBV19; J gene: TRBJ1-1; D gene: .; CDR3 protein: CASSRTDSEAFF; CDR3 DNA: TGTGCCAGTAGCCGGACAGACAGTGAAGCTTTCTTT
V gene: TRBV19; J gene: TRBJ1-2; D gene: .; CDR3 protein: CASSIGRATGGYTF; CDR3 DNA: TGTGCCAGTAGTATAGGGAGAGCGACCGGTGGCTACACCTTC
V gene: TRBV6-5; J gene: TRBJ2-7; D gene: .; CDR3 protein: CASSHTGTEQYF; CDR3 DNA: TGTGCCAGCAGCCACACAGGGACTGAGCAGTACTTC
V gene: TRBV19; J gene: TRBJ2-2; D gene: .; CDR3 protein: CASSMDGNTGELFF; CDR3 DNA: TGTGCCAGTAGTATGGATGGGAACACCGGGGAGCTGTTTTTT
V gene: TRBV27; J gene: TRBJ1-5; D gene: TRBD1; CDR3 protein: CASSTTGNNQPQHF; CDR3 DNA: TGTGCCAGCAGCACGACAGGGAACAATCAGCCCCAGCATTTT
V gene: TRBV6-5; J gene: TRBJ1-1; D gene: .; CDR3 protein: CATQRGENTEAFF; CDR3 DNA: TGTGCCACCCAGCGGGGTGAGAACACTGAAGCTTTCTTT
V gene: TRBV4-1; J gene: TRBJ2-4; D gene: .; CDR3 protein: CASSQGPNVAKNIQYF; CDR3 DNA: TGCGCCAGCAGCCAAGGCCCTAACGTAGCCAAAAACATTCAGTACTTC
V gene: TRBV7-8; J gene: TRBJ2-1; D gene: TRBD2; CDR3 protein: CASSLAVGGAYNEQFF; CDR3 DNA: TGTGCCAGCAGCTTAGCGGTGGGGGGGGCCTACAATGAGCAGTTCTTC
V gene: TRBV7-9; J gene: TRBJ2-5; D gene: .; CDR3 protein: CASSLVRDGQYF; CDR3 DNA: TGTGCCAGCAGCTTAGTACGGGACGGCCAGTACTTC
V gene: TRBV19; J gene: TRBJ2-5; D gene: TRBD1; CDR3 protein: CASSRDRVETQYF; CDR3 DNA: TGTGCCAGTAGTAGGGACAGAGTAGAGACCCAGTACTTC
V gene: TRBV6-1; J gene: TRBJ1-5; D gene: .; CDR3 protein: CASSERTGSNQPQHF; CDR3 DNA: TGTGCCAGCAGTGAACGCACGGGGAGCAATCAGCCCCAGCATTTT
V gene: TRBV30; J gene: TRBJ2-3; D gene: .; CDR3 protein: CAWDAGTDTQYF; CDR3 DNA: TGTGCCTGGGATGCGGGGACAGATACGCAGTATTTT
V gene: TRBV12-3/TRBV12-4; J gene: TRBJ1-5; D gene: TRBD1; CDR3 protein: CASSLGQDQPQHF; CDR3 DNA: TGTGCCAGCAGTCTAGGACAGGATCAGCCCCAGCATTTT
V gene: TRBV7-6; J gene: TRBJ1-5; D gene: TRBD1; CDR3 protein: CASSLSAGGFRQPQHF; CDR3 DNA: TGTGCCAGCAGCTTATCTGCAGGGGGGTTTCGGCAGCCCCAGCATTTT
V gene: TRBV3-1/TRBV3-2; J gene: TRBJ2-3; D gene: .; CDR3 protein: CASSQDLDVGGYTQYF; CDR3 DNA: TGTGCCAGCAGCCAAGACTTAGATGTCGGGGGATATACGCAGTATTTT
V gene: TRBV19; J gene: TRBJ1-2; D gene: TRBD1; CDR3 protein: CATAGQGVIYGYTF; CDR3 DNA: TGTGCCACCGCGGGACAGGGTGTGATCTATGGCTACACCTTC